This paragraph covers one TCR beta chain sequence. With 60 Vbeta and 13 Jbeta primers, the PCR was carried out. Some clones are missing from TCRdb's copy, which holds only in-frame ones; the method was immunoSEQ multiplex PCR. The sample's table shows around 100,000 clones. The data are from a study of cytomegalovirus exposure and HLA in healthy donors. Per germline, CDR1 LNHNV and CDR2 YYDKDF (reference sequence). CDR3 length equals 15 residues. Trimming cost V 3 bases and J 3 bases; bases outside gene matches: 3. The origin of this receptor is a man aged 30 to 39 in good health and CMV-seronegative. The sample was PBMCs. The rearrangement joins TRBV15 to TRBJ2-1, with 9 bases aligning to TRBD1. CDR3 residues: CATSSNRGLYNEQFF. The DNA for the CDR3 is TGTGCCACCAGCAGCAACAGGGGGCTCTACAATGAGCAGTTCTTC.